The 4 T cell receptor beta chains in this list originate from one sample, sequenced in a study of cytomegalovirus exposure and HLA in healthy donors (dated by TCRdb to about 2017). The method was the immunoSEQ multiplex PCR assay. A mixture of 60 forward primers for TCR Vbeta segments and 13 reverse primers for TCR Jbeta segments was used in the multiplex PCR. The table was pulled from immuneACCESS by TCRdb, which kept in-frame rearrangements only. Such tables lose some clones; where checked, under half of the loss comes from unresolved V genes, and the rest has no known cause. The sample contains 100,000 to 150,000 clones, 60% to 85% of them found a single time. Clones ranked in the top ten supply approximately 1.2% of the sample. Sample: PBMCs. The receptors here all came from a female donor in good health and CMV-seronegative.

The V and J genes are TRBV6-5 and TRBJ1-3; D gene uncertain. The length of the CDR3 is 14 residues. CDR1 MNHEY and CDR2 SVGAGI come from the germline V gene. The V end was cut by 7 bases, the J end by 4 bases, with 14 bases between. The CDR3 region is CASTNLGRGNTIYF. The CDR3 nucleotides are TGTGCCAGCACCAATCTAGGGAGAGGAAACACCATATATTTT.

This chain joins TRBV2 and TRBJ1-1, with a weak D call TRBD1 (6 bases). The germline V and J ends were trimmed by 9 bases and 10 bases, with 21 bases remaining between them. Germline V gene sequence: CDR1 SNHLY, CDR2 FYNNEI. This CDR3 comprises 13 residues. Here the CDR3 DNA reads TGTGCCAGTACCTACCAGGGGCCCGAACGAGCTTTCTTT. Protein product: CASTYQGPERAFF.

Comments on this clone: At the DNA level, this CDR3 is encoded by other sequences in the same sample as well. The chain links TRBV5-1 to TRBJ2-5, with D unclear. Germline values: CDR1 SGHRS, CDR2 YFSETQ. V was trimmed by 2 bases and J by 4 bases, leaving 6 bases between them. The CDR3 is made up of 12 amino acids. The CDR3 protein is CASSLSGETQYF. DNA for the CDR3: TGCGCCAGCAGCTTATCAGGAGAGACCCAGTACTTC.

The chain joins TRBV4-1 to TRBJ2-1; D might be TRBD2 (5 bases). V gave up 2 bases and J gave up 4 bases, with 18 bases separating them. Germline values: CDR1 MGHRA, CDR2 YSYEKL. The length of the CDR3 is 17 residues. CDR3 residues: CASSQSAGPSLYNEQFF. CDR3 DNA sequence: TGCGCCAGCAGCCAATCTGCGGGCCCCTCCTTATACAATGAGCAGTTCTTC.